The present T cell receptor beta chain was sequenced within a study of CD8+CD57+ T cells in acquired aplastic anemia. Study-level information: When averaged, DNA from sorted CD4+ and CD8+ cells came to around 3.1 ug. Overall study findings and caveats: Comparison of patients with controls identified 25 to 35 shared CD8+ CDR3 sequences.

Turning to this clonotype: The antigen is not known.

TCR beta VDJ and CDR3 were profiled, and genomic DNA was the template. TCRdb analysed the reads with MiXCR anew, one entry per CDR3 protein. The sample contains roughly 170,000 distinct CDR3 sequences, just under 65% of which appear only once. This CDR3 is 13 amino acids long. Germline V gene lookup returns CDR1 LNHDA and CDR2 SQIVND (reference sequence). The V gene lost 3 bases and the J gene lost 11 bases, with 16 bases spanning the gap. This chain uses TRBV19 with TRBJ1-1; a weak D match, TRBD1 (5 bases). This TCR came from a human donor in good health. The sequenced material came from sorted CD4+, CD8+, or CD8+CD57+ T cells (not recorded which) from PBMCs. CDR3 sequence reads: CASSIDAGNTAFF. CDR3 coding DNA: TGTGCCAGTAGTATTGACGCAGGGAATACGGCTTTCTTT. The whole variable domain, filled in from reference TRBV19 and TRBJ1-1, reads DGGITQSPKYLFRKEGQNVTLSCEQNLNHDAMYWYRQDPGQGLRLIYYSQIVNDFQKGDIAEGYSVSREKKESFPLTVTSAQKNPTAFYLCASSIDAGNTAFFGQGTRLTVV.